The 2 T cell receptor beta chains in this list originate from one sample, sequenced in a study of T cell responses to AZD1222 COVID-19 vaccine. Sequenced by immunoSEQ multiplex PCR; TCRdb stores in-frame clones only, minus some. The sample lists under 140,000 clones; 80% to 95% were seen once. Material: peripheral blood, obtained 28 days after the second AZD1222 dose. Receptors originate from an adult who received the AZD1222 COVID-19 vaccine.

This chain links TRBV18 with TRBJ1-3; D gene unclear. V lost 2 bases and J 2 bases, leaving 10 bases between the germline ends. Germline V CDR1 and CDR2: KGHSH, LQKENI. This CDR3 region has 15 residues. DNA of the CDR3: TGTGCCAGCTCACCAGTTGGCGACGCTGGAAACACCATATATTTT. Translation: CASSPVGDAGNTIYF.

V is TRBV9 and J is TRBJ2-3; 8 bases map to TRBD2. This CDR3 region has 15 residues. V shed 3 bases and J 1 base; nucleotides not matched to a gene: 4. The germline CDR1 and CDR2 sequences are SGDLS and YYNGEE. In DNA form, the CDR3 reads TGTGCCAGCAGCGCGGCGCGGGGGGGCACAGATACGCAGTATTTT. The encoded protein is CASSAARGGTDTQYF.